A selection of T cell receptor beta chains follows, all from one sample in a study of cytomegalovirus exposure and HLA in healthy donors. Produced via immunoSEQ multiplex PCR; TCRdb's table is partial and in-frame only. The sample holds almost 85,000 clones, approximately 78% seen once. The sample taken for sequencing was PBMCs. Receptors were obtained from a male donor in good health and CMV-seropositive. Both conserved end residues are part of each CDR3. Fields, in order: J gene, V gene, clone size, D gene, CDR3 protein, CDR3 DNA. D genes are given only for firm matches. Expanded clones get a size class; other rows say once, few or many, or leave the size out.

j_gene: TRBJ2-7; v_gene: TRBV7-2; abundance: once; d_gene: TRBD1; CDR3aa: CASQWQGAYEQYF; CDR3nt: TGTGCCAGCCAGTGGCAGGGGGCCTACGAGCAGTACTTC
j_gene: TRBJ2-5; v_gene: TRBV7-3; abundance: .; d_gene: TRBD2; CDR3aa: CASSLRLAGNSRETQYF; CDR3nt: TGTGCCAGCAGCTTAAGGCTAGCGGGAAATTCGCGAGAGACCCAGTACTTC
j_gene: TRBJ1-5; v_gene: TRBV30; abundance: .; d_gene: TRBD1; CDR3aa: CAWRQGANNQPQHF; CDR3nt: TGTGCCTGGAGACAGGGGGCTAACAATCAGCCCCAGCATTTT
j_gene: TRBJ1-2; v_gene: TRBV5-1; abundance: .; d_gene: .; CDR3aa: CASSPLVGGGNGYTF; CDR3nt: TGCGCCAGCAGCCCCTTGGTAGGGGGTGGGAATGGCTACACCTTC
j_gene: TRBJ2-1; v_gene: TRBV25-1; abundance: .; d_gene: .; CDR3aa: CASSGGTPAYNEQFF; CDR3nt: TGTGCCAGCAGTGGGGGGACACCAGCCTACAATGAGCAGTTCTTC
j_gene: TRBJ1-5; v_gene: TRBV18; abundance: few; d_gene: TRBD1; CDR3aa: CASSPPGTGLNQPQHF; CDR3nt: TGTGCCAGCTCACCACCCGGGACAGGGCTCAATCAGCCCCAGCATTTT
j_gene: TRBJ2-7; v_gene: TRBV11-1; abundance: .; d_gene: TRBD2; CDR3aa: CASRVHSTSGYEQYF; CDR3nt: TGTGCCAGCCGGGTACATTCGACTAGCGGTTACGAGCAGTACTTC
j_gene: TRBJ1-2; v_gene: TRBV14; abundance: .; d_gene: TRBD1; CDR3aa: CASSRGQGGYGYTF; CDR3nt: TGTGCCAGCAGCAGAGGACAGGGGGGCTATGGCTACACCTTC
j_gene: TRBJ2-5; v_gene: TRBV7-3; abundance: .; d_gene: .; CDR3aa: CASSSLEQETQYF; CDR3nt: TGTGCCAGCAGCTCACTGGAACAGGAGACCCAGTACTTC
j_gene: TRBJ2-7; v_gene: TRBV4-2; abundance: .; d_gene: .; CDR3aa: CASSQEEGAGLKYF; CDR3nt: TGTGCCAGCAGCCAAGAAGAGGGGGCCGGACTAAAGTACTTC
j_gene: TRBJ2-1; v_gene: TRBV19; abundance: few; d_gene: TRBD2; CDR3aa: CADPVASGPSYNEQFF; CDR3nt: TGTGCCGACCCGGTGGCTAGCGGGCCCTCCTACAATGAGCAGTTCTTC
j_gene: TRBJ1-2; v_gene: TRBV10-3; abundance: .; d_gene: .; CDR3aa: CAISEGTGDYGYTF; CDR3nt: TGTGCCATCAGTGAGGGCACGGGAGACTATGGCTACACCTTC
j_gene: TRBJ2-5; v_gene: TRBV15; abundance: .; d_gene: TRBD2; CDR3aa: CATSRGRGETQYF; CDR3nt: TGTGCCACCAGCAGAGGGCGGGGGGAGACCCAGTACTTC
j_gene: TRBJ2-3; v_gene: TRBV5-1; abundance: .; d_gene: TRBD2; CDR3aa: CASSSTSGAPDTQYF; CDR3nt: TGCGCCAGCAGCTCGACTAGCGGGGCGCCAGATACGCAGTATTTT
j_gene: TRBJ2-7; v_gene: TRBV13; abundance: .; d_gene: TRBD1; CDR3aa: CASSSGQGSYEQYF; CDR3nt: TGTGCCAGCAGCTCAGGACAGGGTAGCTACGAGCAGTACTTC
j_gene: TRBJ2-7; v_gene: TRBV5-1; abundance: few; d_gene: .; CDR3aa: CASTSGYQQDEQYF; CDR3nt: TGCGCCAGTACCTCGGGGTACCAGCAGGACGAGCAGTACTTC